The subject of this entry is one T cell receptor (beta chain). Its matching antigen is unknown. With 2 bases removed from V and 1 base from J, the gap between germline ends came to 11 bases. The CDR3 consists of 14 residues. The germline V gene has CDR1 GTSNPN and CDR2 SVGIG (reference sequence). This sample is drawn from a study of identical twins. Healthy Caucasians alone served as donors. A universal primer site was incorporated via template switching, and the cDNA contained unique molecular identifiers. From the 5' RACE reads, TCRdb called clonotypes with MiXCR, one entry per CDR3 protein. The sample yields 1.5 million to 2 million distinct CDR3 sequences, less than 40% seen once. General study findings and limits: Insertions were fewer in abundant cord blood beta clonotypes, whereas memory repertoires showed none of this pattern. Because invariant MAIT and iNKT cells could be present, zero-insertion analyses could be partly confounded.

Sequencing input: cord blood. This sequence originates from a newborn girl in good health. J is TRBJ1-1 and V is TRBV30; TRBD1 is a possible D gene (6 bases). CDR3 sequence reads: CAWSPDRRNTEAFF. The DNA for the CDR3 is TGTGCCTGGAGTCCCGACAGGAGGAACACTGAAGCTTTCTTT.